The 21 T cell receptor beta chains below were found in one sample sequenced in a study of T cell responses to AZD1222 COVID-19 vaccine. The data were produced by immunoSEQ multiplex PCR, yet TCRdb's version contains in-frame clones alone and is incomplete. The profile shows over 85,000 clones, around 90% of them singletons. This material consisted of peripheral blood, taken on day 0 of AZD1222 vaccination. Receptors were obtained from an adult in good health.

This chain uses TRBV9 with TRBJ2-1; 7 positions match TRBD1. CDR1 is SGDLS, CDR2 YYNGEE, per germline. This CDR3 spans 15 amino acids. Trimming at V came to 4 bases and at J to 2 bases, leaving 6 bases not matched to a gene. CDR3 nucleotide sequence: TGTGCCAGCAGCCCCCGGGACAGTACCTACAATGAGCAGTTCTTC. Its translation: CASSPRDSTYNEQFF. Looking up the rest from reference TRBV9 and TRBJ2-1 gives the full variable domain: DSGVTQTPKHLITATGQRVTLRCSPRSGDLSVYWYQQSLDQGLQFLIQYYNGEERAKGNILERFSAQQFPDLHSELNLSSLELGDSALYFCASSPRDSTYNEQFFGPGTRLTVL.

In DNA form, the CDR3 reads TGCGCCAGCAGCTTGTTTAGGGCTCGGCGATACACTGAAGCTTTCTTT. Its translation: CASSLFRARRYTEAFF. The V call is TRBV5-1, the J call TRBJ1-1; no clear D. Germline values: CDR1 SGHRS, CDR2 YFSETQ. Trimming took 1 base from V and 3 from J, leaving 16 bases between them. The CDR3 runs to 16 residues.

This chain links TRBV28 with TRBJ1-1, with D unclear. V lost 3 bases, J lost 4 bases, and 6 bases lay in between. Germline CDR1 and CDR2: MDHEN and SYDVKM. This CDR3 has 12 residues. CDR3 DNA sequence: TGTGCCAGCAGTTTTTGGGTCACTGAAGCTTTCTTT. Protein sequence: CASSFWVTEAFF.

The rearrangement links TRBV7-2 to TRBJ2-4; TRBD2 might be the D (6 bases). This CDR3 region has 17 residues. V was clipped by 5 bases and J by 0 bases, with 17 bases between them. Germline values: CDR1 SGHTA, CDR2 FQGNSA. The CDR3 DNA reads as TGTGCCAGCAGCCCAGCCGGGGGAAACTTAGCCAAAAACATTCAGTACTTC. Its protein product is CASSPAGGNLAKNIQYF.

The chain combines TRBV11-3 with TRBJ1-2, with D perhaps TRBD1 (5 bases). This CDR3 spans 17 amino acids. V was trimmed by 2 bases and J by 8 bases, leaving 24 bases between them. Germline V gene sequence: CDR1 SGHNT, CDR2 YENEEA. The CDR3 nucleotides read TGTGCCAGCAGCTTAAATCCTAGTGGGGCCTTAACGGGGGGCTACACCTTC. This gives the protein CASSLNPSGALTGGYTF.

The J gene is TRBJ1-3, the V gene TRBV28, with 9 positions matching TRBD1. The CDR3 loop spans 13 amino acids. The germline V gene encodes CDR1 MDHEN and CDR2 SYDVKM. After removal of 7 bases from V and 5 bases from J, the junction contained 3 bases not matched to a gene. Here the CDR3 DNA reads TGTGCCAGCAACAGGGGGCTTAGAAACACCATATATTTT. It translates to CASNRGLRNTIYF.

The chain links TRBV5-1 to TRBJ2-7; TRBD2 might be the D (6 bases). From germline, CDR1 is SGHRS and CDR2 YFSETQ. This CDR3 spans 14 amino acids. The ends were cut back, 7 bases at V and 1 base at J, with 15 bases in the middle. CDR3 DNA: TGCGCCAGCCGCCTAGGGGCGGGGTCCTACGAGCAGTACTTC. As protein: CASRLGAGSYEQYF.

V and J are TRBV19 and TRBJ1-2; TRBD1 matches 8 bases. Germline CDR1 LNHDA, CDR2 SQIVND (reference sequence). The CDR3 contains 16 residues. Germline trimming cut 1 base from V and 4 bases from J; bases unmatched to any gene: 8. This CDR3 is CASSIAGGSSFYGYTF. CDR3 nucleotides: TGTGCCAGTAGTATAGCAGGGGGCTCGTCCTTCTATGGCTACACCTTC. The variable domain in full, with the rest retrieved from reference TRBV19 and TRBJ1-2, is DGGITQSPKYLFRKEGQNVTLSCEQNLNHDAMYWYRQDPGQGLRLIYYSQIVNDFQKGDIAEGYSVSREKKESFPLTVTSAQKNPTAFYLCASSIAGGSSFYGYTFGSGTRLTVV.

The chain uses TRBV9 and TRBJ1-2; 10 bases align to TRBD1. The germline V gene has CDR1 SGDLS and CDR2 YYNGEE. The J segment lost 7 bases and the V segment lost 2 bases, leaving 5 bases of the junction unmatched. The CDR3 is 14 amino acids. In nucleotides, the CDR3 is TGTGCCAGCAGCGTCGGGACAGGGGAGGGTGGCTACACCTTC. Translated: CASSVGTGEGGYTF. Complete variable domain (other parts from reference TRBV9 and TRBJ1-2): DSGVTQTPKHLITATGQRVTLRCSPRSGDLSVYWYQQSLDQGLQFLIQYYNGEERAKGNILERFSAQQFPDLHSELNLSSLELGDSALYFCASSVGTGEGGYTFGSGTRLTVV.

V gene TRBV29-1 combines with J gene TRBJ2-7; TRBD1 agrees at 7 bases. This CDR3 spans 14 amino acids. V shed 5 bases, J shed 4 bases, and the junction held 11 bases outside the gene matches. CDR1 and CDR2 (germline): SQVTM, ANQGSEA. CDR3 DNA: TGCAGCGTTTTGGCCCGGGACAGAAGTTACGAGCAGTACTTC. This sequence encodes CSVLARDRSYEQYF.

The rearrangement links TRBV5-4 to TRBJ1-4; D is ambiguous. The CDR3 is 16 residues long. V lost 0 bases, J lost 2 bases, and 11 bases lay in between. Germline assignment: CDR1 SGHNT and CDR2 YYREEE (reference sequence). Here the CDR3 reads CASSLADGSTNEKLFF. The CDR3 region has the DNA TGTGCCAGCAGCTTGGCCGATGGTAGTACTAATGAAAAACTGTTTTTT.

The chain recombines TRBV28 with TRBJ2-7; D may correspond to TRBD1 or TRBD2 (6 bases each). Germline assignment: CDR1 MDHEN and CDR2 SYDVKM. Trimming shortened V by 3 bases and J by 12 bases, and 18 bases separated the two germline ends. This CDR3 comprises 13 residues. The CDR3, as DNA: TGTGCCAGCAGTTTTGAAAACAGGGAGGCATGGTACTTC. Protein sequence: CASSFENREAWYF.

The chain employs TRBV20-1 and TRBJ2-1; 16 bases match TRBD2. The J segment lost 1 base and the V segment lost 5 bases, leaving 23 bases of the junction unmatched. Germline V gene lookup returns CDR1 DFQATT and CDR2 SNEGSKA (reference sequence). The CDR3 extends over 23 amino acids. Written as DNA, the CDR3 is TGCAGTGCTCGTGGGCGACCCCGGGGGACTAGCGGGAGGGCCCGTGGGTCCTACAATGAGCAGTTCTTC. Translating gives CSARGRPRGTSGRARGSYNEQFF.

V is TRBV19 and J is TRBJ1-4, with unresolved D. Trimming cost V 7 bases and J 8 bases, with 14 bases left between them. The CDR3 is 13 residues long. CDR1 is LNHDA and CDR2 is SQIVND in the germline V gene (reference sequence). The CDR3 region has the DNA TGTGCCAGTACCACGAACTCAAGGGAAAAACTGTTTTTT. It specifies CASTTNSREKLFF.

This sequence joins TRBV6-5 and TRBJ2-3; D is undetermined. The germline gives CDR1 MNHEY, CDR2 SVGAGI. CDR3 size: 13 residues. Trimming shortened V by 7 bases and J by 3 bases, and 11 bases separated the two germline ends. The CDR3 is CASNSRATDTQYF. The CDR3 DNA follows: TGTGCCAGCAATAGTCGGGCGACAGATACGCAGTATTTT.

V is TRBV11-2 and J is TRBJ2-1, with D perhaps given as TRBD1 or TRBD2 (6 bases each). The CDR3 loop spans 13 amino acids. V lost 10 bases to trimming and J lost 8 bases, with 18 bases between them. Germline V gene sequence: CDR1 SGHAT, CDR2 FQNNGV. The CDR3 DNA reads TGTGCCACCCGGGGGCCCGTCAGGGATGAGCAGTTCTTC. The encoded protein is CATRGPVRDEQFF.

The rearrangement joins TRBV19 to TRBJ1-5; TRBD1 matches 9 bases. The ends lost 2 bases at V and 2 bases at J; junction bases unmatched: 4. Per germline, CDR1 LNHDA and CDR2 SQIVND (reference sequence). The CDR3 loop spans 16 amino acids. CDR3 DNA: TGTGCCAGTAGTATACCGAGGACAGGGGGCAATCAGCCCCAGCATTTT. Amino acid sequence: CASSIPRTGGNQPQHF.

The chain joins TRBV5-1 to TRBJ2-1; TRBD1 might be the D (6 bases). The CDR3 runs to 15 residues. The germline V gene has CDR1 SGHRS and CDR2 YFSETQ. V gave up 8 bases and J gave up 0 bases, with 15 bases separating them. The CDR3 here is CASHSGTNSYNEQFF. The CDR3 nucleotides read TGCGCCAGTCACTCCGGGACAAACTCCTACAATGAGCAGTTCTTC.

For the CDR3, the DNA is TGTGCCAGCAGGGATTCGGGGGGGTATGGCTACACCTTC. It encodes CASRDSGGYGYTF. V gene TRBV7-2 combines with J gene TRBJ1-2, with D possibly being TRBD1 (5 bases). This CDR3 is 13 amino acids long. Germline V gives CDR1 SGHTA, CDR2 FQGNSA. Trimming stripped 6 bases from V and 5 bases from J, with 13 bases between. Combining the CDR3 with reference TRBV7-2 and TRBJ1-2 gives the whole variable domain GAGVSQSPSNKVTEKGKDVELRCDPISGHTALYWYRQSLGQGLEFLIYFQGNSAPDKSGLPSDRFSAERTGGSVSTLTIQRTQQEDSAVYLCASRDSGGYGYTFGSGTRLTVV.

The rearrangement links TRBV3-1 (or the pseudogene TRBV3-2) to TRBJ2-3; TRBD2 matches 12 bases. The CDR3 spans 15 residues. V shed 4 bases and J 3 bases; nucleotides not matched to a gene: 2. The germline V gene encodes CDR1 LGHDT and CDR2 YNNKEL (reference sequence). The CDR3 DNA follows: TGTGCCAGCAGCCGACTAGCGGGAGCGACAGATACGCAGTATTTT. Amino acid sequence: CASSRLAGATDTQYF.

The chain combines TRBV18 with TRBJ1-2; no clear D gene. The CDR3 length is 12 residues. The V and J ends lost 3 bases and 10 bases respectively, with 12 bases between them. Germline values: CDR1 KGHSH, CDR2 LQKENI. The CDR3 DNA sequence: TGTGCCAGCTCACCCTTGTCGGATGACTACACCTTC. Its protein product is CASSPLSDDYTF.